This T cell receptor (beta chain) was captured in a study of blood T cell repertoires in COVID-19 (dated by TCRdb to about 2020). Background for the entire study: Samples from collaborators originated in the United States, Italy and Spain and spanned both the acute and convalescent phases of COVID-19. The prospective study material was composed of cDNA or gDNA derived from T cells, B-cell-depleted T cells, or PBMCs. Subjects who had been exposed to COVID-19, were actively infected with it, or had recovered from it provided the deeply sampled blood TCRbeta repertoires that made up the dataset. The repertoires were released in a freely available public database intended as a resource for research on the immune response to SARS-CoV-2. Samples came from the ongoing ImmuneRACE study (first 160 participants) plus 1,254 subjects from 6 global collaborators. The sample metadata nearly always contained a de-identified subject ID, COVID-19 status, age in years and sex. HLA class I and class II types, where available, came from metadata supplied by the sample provider rather than from assay-based typing. General study outcomes and caveats: Clinical and demographic metadata were provided uncurated, with the amount varying by source and participant.

On this clone itself: Its antigen specificity is not known. No clone much larger than this one lies a single base away; base qualities are absent.

TCRbeta CDR3 regions were amplified from genomic DNA using the immunoSEQ Assay, a bias-controlled multiplex PCR. The original methods were these. Nucleated cell counts per sample were estimated from amplification of reference gene primers within the assay. To quantify the absolute abundance of each unique TCRbeta CDR3 rearrangement, sequence reads were collapsed and filtered. For each sample, productive Simpson clonality was calculated as the square root of Simpson's diversity index across productive rearrangements. Entries here come from immuneACCESS through TCRdb and include only in-frame sequences with V and J called. Some clones fail to appear in such tables; in the studies checked, an unresolved V gene covers under half of the shortfall, and the cause of the remainder is unknown. V and J calls and clone size are copied from that table; D and trimming were computed from the DNA. For this sample the table gives hundreds of thousands of clones, of which 84% were detected only once. The ten largest clones capture 15% to 20% of the sample.

Each collaborating institution followed its own protocols to collect whole blood in K2EDTA tubes. Collaborator samples were shipped for TCRbeta analysis as frozen whole blood, isolated PBMCs, or DNA extracted from either sample type. V is pruned by 10 bases and J by 0 bases, leaving 8 bases of the junction without a gene match. Including the terminal cysteine and phenylalanine, the CDR3 comprises 14 residues. The read is trimmed to its CDR3 DNA, 42 bases read in frame from base 1. CDR1 and CDR2 (LNHDA, SQIVND) derive from the germline V gene (reference sequence). The TCR originated in a man aged 25 to 45 with active or convalescent COVID-19. Material: peripheral blood. The chain joins TRBV19 to TRBJ1-1, with 7 central nucleotides matching TRBD1. DNA sequence: TGTGCCACTCAAACAGGGGCCCTGAACACTGAAGCTTTCTTT. It encodes CATQTGALNTEAFF.